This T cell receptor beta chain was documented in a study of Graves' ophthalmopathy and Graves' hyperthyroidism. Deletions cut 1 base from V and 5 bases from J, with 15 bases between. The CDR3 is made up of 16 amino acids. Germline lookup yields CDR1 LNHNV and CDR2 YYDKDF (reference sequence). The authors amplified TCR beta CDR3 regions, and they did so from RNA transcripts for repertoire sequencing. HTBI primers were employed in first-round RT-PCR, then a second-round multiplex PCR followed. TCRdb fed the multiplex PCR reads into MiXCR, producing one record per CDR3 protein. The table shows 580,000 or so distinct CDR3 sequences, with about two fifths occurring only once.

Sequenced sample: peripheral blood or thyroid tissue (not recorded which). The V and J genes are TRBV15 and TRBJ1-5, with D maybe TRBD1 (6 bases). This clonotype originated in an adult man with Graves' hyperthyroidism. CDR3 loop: CATSRGGGGGDQPQHF. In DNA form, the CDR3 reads TGTGCCACCAGCAGAGGGGGGGGAGGGGGGGATCAGCCCCAGCATTTT. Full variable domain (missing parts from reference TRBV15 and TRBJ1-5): DAMVIQNPRYQVTQFGKPVTLSCSQTLNHNVMYWYQQKSSQAPKLLFHYYDKDFNNEADTPDNFQSRRPNTSFCFLDIRSPGLGDTAMYLCATSRGGGGGDQPQHFGDGTRLSIL.